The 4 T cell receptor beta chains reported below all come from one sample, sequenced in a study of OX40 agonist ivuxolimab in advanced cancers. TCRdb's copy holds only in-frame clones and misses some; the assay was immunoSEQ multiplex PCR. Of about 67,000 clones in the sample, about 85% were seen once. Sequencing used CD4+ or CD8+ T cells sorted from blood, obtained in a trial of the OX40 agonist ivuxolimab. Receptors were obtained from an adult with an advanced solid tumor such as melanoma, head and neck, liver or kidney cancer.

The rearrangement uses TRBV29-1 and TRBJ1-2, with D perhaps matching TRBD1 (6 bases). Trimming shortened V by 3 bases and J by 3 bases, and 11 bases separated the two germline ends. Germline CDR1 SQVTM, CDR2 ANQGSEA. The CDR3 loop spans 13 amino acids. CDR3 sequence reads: CSVDSQGYYGYTF. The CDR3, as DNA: TGCAGCGTTGATAGCCAGGGGTACTATGGCTACACCTTC.

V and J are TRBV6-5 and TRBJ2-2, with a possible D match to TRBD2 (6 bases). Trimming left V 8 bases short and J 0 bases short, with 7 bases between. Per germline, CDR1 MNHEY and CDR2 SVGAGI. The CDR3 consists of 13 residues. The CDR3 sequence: CASRGANTGELFF. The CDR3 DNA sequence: TGTGCCAGCCGCGGGGCGAACACCGGGGAGCTGTTTTTT.

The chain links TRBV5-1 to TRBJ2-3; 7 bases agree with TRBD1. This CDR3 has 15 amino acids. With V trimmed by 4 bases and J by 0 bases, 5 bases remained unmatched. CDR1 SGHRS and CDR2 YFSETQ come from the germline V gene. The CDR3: CASSGTDLSTDTQYF. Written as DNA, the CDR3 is TGCGCCAGCAGCGGGACAGATCTTAGCACAGATACGCAGTATTTT.

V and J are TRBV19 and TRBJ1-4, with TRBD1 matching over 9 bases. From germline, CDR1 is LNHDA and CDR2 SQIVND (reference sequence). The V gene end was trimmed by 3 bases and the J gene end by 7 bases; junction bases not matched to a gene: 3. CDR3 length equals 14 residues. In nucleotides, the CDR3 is TGTGCCAGTAGTATTAGGGACAGGGCTGAAAAACTGTTTTTT. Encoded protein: CASSIRDRAEKLFF.